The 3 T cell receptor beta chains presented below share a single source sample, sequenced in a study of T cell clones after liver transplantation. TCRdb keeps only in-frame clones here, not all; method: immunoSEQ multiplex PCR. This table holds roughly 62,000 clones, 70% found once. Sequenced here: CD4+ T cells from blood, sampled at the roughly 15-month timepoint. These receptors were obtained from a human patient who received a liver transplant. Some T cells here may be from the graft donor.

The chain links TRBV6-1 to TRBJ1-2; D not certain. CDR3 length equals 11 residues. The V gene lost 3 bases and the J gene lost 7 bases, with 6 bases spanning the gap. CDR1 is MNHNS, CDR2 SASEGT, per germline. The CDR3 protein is CASSDNSGYTF. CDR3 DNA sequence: TGTGCCAGCAGTGATAACAGTGGCTACACCTTC.

The chain's CDR3 is CASSEGLGDTGELFF. The CDR3 region has the DNA TGCGCCAGCAGTGAGGGGCTAGGGGACACCGGGGAGCTGTTTTTT. The rearrangement joins TRBV10-1 to TRBJ2-2, with a tentative D call TRBD1 (5 bases). The V gene lost 2 bases and the J gene lost 3 bases, with 10 bases spanning the gap. Germline assignment: CDR1 WNHNN and CDR2 SYGVQD (reference sequence). This CDR3 region has 15 residues.

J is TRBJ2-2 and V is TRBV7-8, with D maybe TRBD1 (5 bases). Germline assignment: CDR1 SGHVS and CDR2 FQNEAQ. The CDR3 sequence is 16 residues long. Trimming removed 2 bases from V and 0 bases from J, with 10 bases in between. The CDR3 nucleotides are TGTGCCAGCAGCTTACTACGGACAACGAACACCGGGGAGCTGTTTTTT. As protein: CASSLLRTTNTGELFF.